These 16 T cell receptor beta chains share one sample of origin, sequenced in a study of blood T cell repertoires in COVID-19 (dated by TCRdb to the early 2020s). The library was built by means of the immunoSEQ multiplex PCR assay. TCRdb re-hosts the immuneACCESS table, in-frame sequences only. Its copies lack some clones; in the studies checked, an unresolved V gene accounts for under half of them, and the cause for the rest is not known. Counted in this sample were 100,000 to 110,000 clones; approximately 90% of them appeared once. Approximately 2.2% of the sample rests with the top ten. The sample consisted of peripheral blood. These receptors were obtained from a man between 45 and 60 years old with active COVID-19.

This chain connects TRBV19 to TRBJ2-2, with D hard to call. Looked up from germline, CDR1 is LNHDA and CDR2 is SQIVND (reference sequence). The CDR3 runs to 14 residues. The ends were cut back, 7 bases at V and 3 bases at J, with 12 bases in the middle. The CDR3 protein is CASTSRGYTGELFF. As DNA, the CDR3 is TGTGCCAGTACGTCGCGCGGTTACACCGGGGAGCTGTTTTTT.

The CDR3 nucleotides are TGTGCCAGCAGCTGGGACAGGGACGAGACCCAGTACTTC. Translated, it gives CASSWDRDETQYF. The V call is TRBV5-6, the J call TRBJ2-5; 9 bases are a match to TRBD1. The V and J ends lost 3 bases and 5 bases, in that order; junction bases with no gene match: 2. There are 13 residues in the CDR3. Looked up from germline, CDR1 is SGHDT and CDR2 is YYEEEE.

This chain connects TRBV3-1 (or the pseudogene TRBV3-2) to TRBJ2-3; 9 bases fit TRBD1. The CDR3 has 15 residues. Losses at the gene ends were 4 bases for V and 3 bases for J; bases not matched to a gene: 5. From germline, CDR1 is LGHDT and CDR2 YNNKEL (reference sequence). CDR3 protein: CASSLGQGITDTQYF. The CDR3 DNA sequence: TGTGCCAGCAGCCTCGGACAGGGGATTACAGATACGCAGTATTTT.

The genes are TRBV3-1 (or the pseudogene TRBV3-2) and TRBJ2-3; 10 positions match TRBD1. The CDR3 contains 16 residues. The germline V gene has CDR1 LGHDT and CDR2 YNNKEL (reference sequence). Trimming took 5 bases from V and 5 from J; bases not matched to a gene: 10. DNA of the CDR3: TGTGCCAGCAGCTCCCGACAGGGGGCGCAAGGAGATACGCAGTATTTT. It translates to CASSSRQGAQGDTQYF.

V is TRBV5-4 and J is TRBJ1-2; possible D gene TRBD1, 5 bases. Trimming took off 3 bases at V and 0 bases at J, with 12 bases between the two ends. Per the germline V gene, CDR1 is SGHNT and CDR2 is YYREEE (reference sequence). This CDR3 has 15 amino acids. CDR3 nucleotides: TGTGCCAGCAGCTCAGTGGGGGGTTCTAACTATGGCTACACCTTC. This encodes CASSSVGGSNYGYTF.

This clone has just one count. The chain has TRBV29-1 and TRBJ1-5; TRBD1 matches 9 bases. Germline V gives CDR1 SQVTM, CDR2 ANQGSEA. CDR3 size: 13 residues. The J segment lost 6 bases and the V segment lost 5 bases, leaving 5 bases of the junction unmatched. The CDR3 reads CSVILTGGQPQHF. The CDR3 nucleotides read TGCAGCGTTATTTTGACAGGGGGTCAGCCCCAGCATTTT.

V and J are TRBV18 and TRBJ1-2, with 8 nucleotides matching TRBD1. The germline CDR1 and CDR2 sequences are KGHSH and LQKENI. There are 15 residues in the CDR3. V was clipped by 3 bases and J by 4 bases; unmatched bases: 7. For the CDR3, the DNA is TGTGCCAGCTCACCCGACAGGGGCCTCGTCTATGGCTACACCTTC. Encoded protein: CASSPDRGLVYGYTF.

This chain connects TRBV3-1 (or the pseudogene TRBV3-2) to TRBJ2-2; TRBD1 matches at 8 bases. The V segment lost 5 bases and the J segment 4 bases; nucleotides outside the gene matches: 9. Germline lookup yields CDR1 LGHDT and CDR2 YNNKEL (reference sequence). This CDR3 has 16 residues. CDR3 residues: CASSLRTGFGTGELFF. CDR3 in DNA: TGTGCCAGCAGCTTACGGACAGGGTTCGGCACCGGGGAGCTGTTTTTT.

This chain links TRBV5-1 with TRBJ2-5; 13 nucleotides align to TRBD2. Per germline, CDR1 SGHRS and CDR2 YFSETQ. The CDR3 has 19 amino acids. V was clipped by 3 bases and J by 4 bases; unmatched bases: 15. The CDR3 spells CASSSGMGLAGLLGETQYF. The CDR3 DNA reads TGCGCCAGCAGCTCTGGGATGGGACTAGCGGGGTTGTTAGGAGAGACCCAGTACTTC.

The chain carries TRBV4-1 and TRBJ2-5; the match to TRBD2 covers 9 bases. The CDR3 is 15 residues long. V lost 1 base, J lost 4 bases, and 4 bases stayed unmatched. Germline V gene sequence: CDR1 MGHRA, CDR2 YSYEKL. The CDR3: CASSQGGGAGETQYF. The CDR3 nucleotides are TGCGCCAGCAGCCAAGGCGGGGGGGCGGGAGAGACCCAGTACTTC.

The V gene is TRBV28, the J gene TRBJ1-5; D is undetermined. The V and J ends lost 7 bases and 2 bases respectively, with 12 bases between them. Looked up from germline, CDR1 is MDHEN and CDR2 is SYDVKM. The CDR3 extends over 14 amino acids. The CDR3: CASNRRMGNQPQHF. The CDR3, as DNA: TGTGCCAGCAACCGGAGAATGGGCAATCAGCCCCAGCATTTT.

On this clone: Different DNA sequences within this sample yield the same CDR3. V and J are TRBV5-1 and TRBJ1-6, with 8 bases that match TRBD1. The germline V gene has CDR1 SGHRS and CDR2 YFSETQ. This CDR3 is 19 amino acids long. The V and J ends lost 2 bases and 0 bases, in that order; junction bases with no gene match: 10. Here the CDR3 DNA reads TGCGCCAGCAGCTTTCTGGGGCAGGGGGCGATCTCCTATAATTCACCCCTCCACTTT. Encoded protein: CASSFLGQGAISYNSPLHF.

This chain uses TRBV7-2 with TRBJ2-1; 7 bases are shared with TRBD1. The trim removed 6 bases at V and 1 base at J, leaving 6 bases unmatched. Germline loops: CDR1 SGHTA, CDR2 FQGNSA. CDR3 size: 15 residues. CDR3 in amino acids: CASRQQGFSYNEQFF. The CDR3 nucleotides are TGTGCCAGCAGACAACAGGGGTTTTCCTACAATGAGCAGTTCTTC.

The V and J genes are TRBV5-8 and TRBJ1-6; 10 bases line up with TRBD1. Trimming took 4 bases from V and 7 from J; bases not matched to a gene: 5. This CDR3 has 15 amino acids. Germline V lookup: CDR1 SGHTS, CDR2 YDEGEE. This chain's CDR3 is CASSAGQGGNSPLHF. CDR3 nucleotides: TGTGCCAGCAGCGCCGGACAGGGGGGCAATTCACCCCTCCACTTT.

V and J are TRBV4-2 and TRBJ1-6; D is ambiguous. The CDR3 covers 19 residues. The V gene's germline CDR1 is LGHNA and CDR2 YNFKEQ. V was cut by 0 bases and J by 0 bases, with 15 bases left in between. The CDR3 DNA reads as TGTGCCAGCAGCCAAGAGGGCTTTGAGGGTGGCTCCTATAATTCACCCCTCCACTTT. It encodes CASSQEGFEGGSYNSPLHF.

In this sample, this clone turned up once. V and J are TRBV28 and TRBJ1-4, with D unclear. This CDR3 is built from 13 residues. Trimming shortened V by 2 bases and J by 4 bases, and 5 bases separated the two germline ends. Germline lookup yields CDR1 MDHEN and CDR2 SYDVKM. CDR3 loop: CASSLNSNEKLFF. The CDR3 DNA sequence: TGTGCCAGCAGTTTAAACAGTAATGAAAAACTGTTTTTT.